One T cell receptor (beta chain) is described in this entry. The antigen it binds to is not known. The input lacks base qualities; no much larger clone sits a single base away. Libraries were constructed by the immunoSEQ multiplex PCR assay. For most patients, genomic DNA was isolated with the Qiagen DNeasy Blood and Tissue Kit and shipped frozen to Adaptive Biotechnologies for TCR sequencing. For most patients, genomic DNA was subjected to high-throughput TCR-beta CDR3 sequencing by Adaptive Biotechnologies. As for how the authors treated the data: Adaptive's ImmunoSEQ software was the source of the TCR sequencing data for 15 to 20 patients, while a few other patients were processed with MiXCR and VDJtools. To correct CD4 versus CD8 sorting errors, any sequence found in both subsets at a frequency ratio below 5:1 was removed. Because the origin of CDR3 nucleotide sequences shared between donor and recipient could not be assigned, those sequences were removed. At least 2-fold expansion over unstimulated cells and a minimum CFSE-low frequency of 0.002% (template counts) or 0.001% (read counts) were required for clones to be classified as alloreactive. Clones were considered mappable if detected in sequenced pre-transplant spleen, lymph node, or MLR CFSE-low populations of the donor or recipient. The cumulative frequency of alloreactive clones was calculated as a percentage of all sequences, weighted by copy number. Sourced from immuneACCESS, this table was stored by TCRdb with only in-frame sequences that have V and J called. A share of the clones is absent; for the studies checked, an unresolved V gene accounts for under half, and the remainder has no known explanation. Clone size and the V and J calls come from that table; the DNA yielded D and trimming. The sample includes approximately 71,000 clones, with roughly 90% observed a single time. Together, the top ten hold around 2.5% of the sample.

What this sample's time point label stands for: cells obtained before transplantation from donor or recipient. CD3+CD4+ and CD3+CD8+ populations were FACS-sorted from unstimulated pre-transplant donor and recipient cells taken from spleen or lymph nodes. This sample was taken from a study of graft-versus-host responses after intestinal transplantation (dated by TCRdb to 2020 to 2022). At the level of the whole study: The transplants that recipients received were multivisceral, liver-intestinal, or isolated intestinal. A cohort of fewer than 25 intestinal transplant recipients, including one retransplant, was enrolled, and 3 patients lacking pretransplant specimens were excluded. Donor T cell macrochimerism was defined as a peak of at least 4% donor T cells among recipient peripheral blood mononuclear cells. Bulk TCR-beta CDR3 sequencing was used to track graft-versus-host and host-versus-graft alloreactive T cell clones in the graft, circulation and bone marrow after intestinal transplantation. Instead of going to the commercial service, samples from a few later patients were sequenced in-house on an Illumina MiSeq and processed with MiXCR. Every recipient was given anti-thymocyte globulin induction, then maintenance tacrolimus and steroids for 3 to 4 years. To identify alloreactive clones, pre-transplant mixed lymphocyte reaction products were sequenced and compared with unstimulated pre-transplant donor and recipient T cells. What the work shows at the level of the full study, not this receptor alone: GvH clones were detected in recipient bone marrow, and some of these GvH clones were observed earlier in ileal mucosa or blood, consistent with an intestinal mucosal origin. Early after transplant, peak levels of circulating GvH clones were associated with declines in HvG clones. Conclusions were limited by the relatively low number and heterogeneity of intestinal transplant patients. In patients with donor T cell macrochimerism, the allografts had high GvH to HvG T cell clonal ratios.

This material consisted of unstimulated CD8+ T cells sorted from spleen or lymph node cells, taken before intestinal transplant. This clonotype originated in a human donor who received an intestinal transplant.

The nucleotides are TGTGCCAGCAGCTTTCTTGCTCGTGGGAGATGGGGCTATGGCTACACCTTC. Translated, it gives CASSFLARGRWGYGYTF. The rearrangement joined TRBV5-6 to TRBJ1-2; the D gene lacks a confident call. CDR1 and CDR2, looked up from the germline V gene, are SGHDT and YYEEEE. Trimming takes 2 bases from V and 4 bases from J, and the germline ends sit 21 bases apart. CDR3 length: 17 amino acids, cysteine to phenylalanine. Just the 51-base CDR3 DNA is kept, in frame starting at base 1.